These 4 T cell receptor beta chains were sequenced from one sample in a study of tumor-infiltrating lymphocytes in primary liver carcinoma. For each extraction, RNA and DNA were obtained together from around 18-30 mg of unsorted bulk tissue. cDNA specific to TCR beta was made from about 550 ng of total RNA, with a constant-region primer employed for priming. Researchers made the TCR beta libraries by running three nested multiplex PCR rounds with slightly modified ARM-PCR. A C-beta reverse primer and TRBV1-TRBV30 forward primers served in each of the first two PCR rounds, at 10 cycles apiece. TCRdb ran MiXCR on the multiplex PCR reads and lists one entry per CDR3 protein. Here the sample spans some 180,000 distinct CDR3 sequences, 70% to 90% being singletons. Material: tumor tissue from primary liver carcinoma. These receptors were taken from a man aged 35-49 years with primary liver carcinoma and hepatitis B virus infection.

Worth noting for this clonotype: Compared with germline, one end of the junction differs, possibly owing to a read error. The V gene is TRBV5-4, the J gene TRBJ2-3, with 7 bases aligning to TRBD2. The germline V gene has CDR1 SGHNT and CDR2 YYREEE (reference sequence). CDR3 length: 11 residues. CDR3 region: CAGSWGGAQYF. In DNA form, the CDR3 reads TGTGCCGGCAGCTGGGGGGGTGCGCAGTATTTT. The full variable domain, completed using reference TRBV5-4 and TRBJ2-3, is ETGVTQSPTHLIKTRGQQVTLRCSSQSGHNTVSWYQQALGQGPQFIFQYYREEENGRGNFPPRFSGLQFPNYSSELNVNALELDDSALYLCAGSWGGAQYFGPGTRLTVL.

Details on this clonotype: One end of the junction fails to match germline, which may point to a read error. The genes are TRBV11-3 and TRBJ2-1; D call uncertain. The CDR3 consists of 15 residues. The germline V gene has CDR1 SGHNT and CDR2 YENEEA. The CDR3: CASSPLFAVSNEQFF. The CDR3 DNA is TGTGCCAGCAGCCCCCTCTTCGCTGTGAGCAATGAGCAATTCTTC.

V gene TRBV14 combines with J gene TRBJ2-1; TRBD2 matches at 8 bases. V lost 9 bases, J lost 5 bases, and 15 bases stayed unmatched. The CDR3 consists of 16 residues. Germline CDR1 is SGHDN and CDR2 is FVKESK. CDR3 amino acids: CASNVVAGWVNNEQFF. In DNA, the CDR3 is TGTGCCAGTAATGTCGTAGCGGGATGGGTAAACAATGAGCAGTTCTTC.

This clonotype was detected once. This rearrangement joins TRBV20-1 to TRBJ1-5, with D uncertain. Per germline, CDR1 DFQATT and CDR2 SNEGSKA (reference sequence). Trimming cost V 0 bases and J 4 bases, with 10 bases left between them. This CDR3 contains 14 residues. The CDR3, as DNA: TGCAGTGCTAGAGATCGTGGAGGAAATCAGCCCCAGCATTTT. Protein: CSARDRGGNQPQHF.